This T cell receptor beta chain was sequenced for a study of STAT5B mutations in CD4+ large granular lymphocyte leukemia. The study's findings and limits: Without putative leukemic clones, patient CD4-sorted repertoires remained more clonal than healthy CD4+ repertoires. No patients shared main leukemic clonotypes, though roughly 25% appeared at low frequency elsewhere.

The survey-level immunoSEQ assay was used. Clones were sequenced by immunoSEQ multiplex PCR, and TCRdb holds only the in-frame ones, with some missing. The table has about 33,000 clones, around 76% seen once. A word on this clone: Antigen: not known.

Germline CDR1 and CDR2: SEHNR and FQNEAQ (reference sequence). With 2 bases removed from V and 2 bases from J, the gap between germline ends came to 7 bases. The CDR3 has 14 residues. The rearrangement links TRBV7-9 to TRBJ1-3; D gene uncertain. This TCR was recovered from a human donor in good health. Material: CD4+ T cells from blood buffy coats. The CDR3 here is CASSLSQAGNTIYF. DNA of the CDR3: TGTGCCAGCAGCTTATCCCAAGCTGGAAACACCATATATTTT. Full variable domain (missing parts from reference TRBV7-9 and TRBJ1-3): DTGVSQNPRHKITKRGQNVTFRCDPISEHNRLYWYRQTLGQGPEFLTYFQNEAQLEKSRLLSDRFSAERPKGSFSTLEIQRTEQGDSAMYLCASSLSQAGNTIYFGEGSWLTVV.